The 30 T cell receptor beta chains below come from one sample, sequenced in a study of blood T cell repertoires in COVID-19. Libraries were prepared by immunoSEQ multiplex PCR; TCRdb keeps only in-frame clonotypes and omits some of them. The table records 150,000 to 200,000 clones, more than 80% of them present only once. Sequenced sample: peripheral blood. Receptor source: a woman aged 55-69 years with acute or convalescent COVID-19.

CDR3 sequence (DNA): TGTGCCAGCAGCTTAGTGACTAGCGGGGGGGAGCTGTTTTTT. It specifies CASSLVTSGGELFF. The chain links TRBV11-3 to TRBJ2-2; 10 positions match TRBD2. CDR3 length: 14 residues. CDR1 is SGHNT and CDR2 is YENEEA in the germline V gene. Trimming took 1 base from V and 8 from J; bases not matched to a gene: 1.

This clone appeared a few times. The CDR3 bases are TGTGCCACCAGTGATCCCGGACTAGCGGGTGAGCAGTTCTTC. It codes for CATSDPGLAGEQFF. V usage is TRBV24-1 and J usage is TRBJ2-1; 11 bases are shared with TRBD2. V lost 3 bases and J lost 9; bases outside the gene matches: 3. The CDR3 loop spans 14 amino acids. Per the germline V gene, CDR1 is KGHDR and CDR2 is SFDVKD.

CDR3 region: CASGPGLAKNIQYF. As DNA, the CDR3 is TGTGCCAGCGGTCCGGGACTAGCCAAAAACATTCAGTACTTC. The rearrangement joins TRBV6-5 to TRBJ2-4, with D perhaps matching TRBD2 (6 bases). In germline, CDR1 is MNHEY, CDR2 SVGAGI. The CDR3 extends over 14 amino acids. V dropped 8 bases and J dropped 0 bases, with 11 bases sitting between them.

The CDR3 reads CASRQQRTGELFF. For the CDR3, the DNA is TGTGCCAGCAGACAACAAAGAACCGGGGAGCTGTTTTTT. V gene TRBV2 combines with J gene TRBJ2-2; D unclear. Germline CDR1 is SNHLY and CDR2 is FYNNEI. V lost 6 bases and J 5 bases, leaving 10 bases between the germline ends. The CDR3 is 13 residues long.

This clone was recorded at least ten times. J is TRBJ1-2 and V is TRBV19, with 7 positions matching TRBD1. CDR1 is LNHDA and CDR2 is SQIVND in the germline V gene (reference sequence). The CDR3 contains 14 residues. V shed 3 bases, J shed 7 bases, and the junction held 8 bases outside the gene matches. CDR3 nucleotides: TGTGCCAGTAGTATTTCGCTAAACAGGGGTGGCTACACCTTC. Its protein product is CASSISLNRGGYTF.

This sequence joins TRBV5-1 and TRBJ1-2; 11 bases map to TRBD1. Germline lookup yields CDR1 SGHRS and CDR2 YFSETQ. This CDR3 region has 15 residues. V shed 4 bases and J 7 bases; nucleotides not matched to a gene: 9. The CDR3 is CASSPGQGGLSGYTF. CDR3 in DNA: TGCGCCAGCAGCCCGGGACAGGGGGGATTGAGTGGCTACACCTTC.

This clone was detected a few times. This rearrangement joins TRBV27 to TRBJ1-1; D remains unclear. Germline V gene sequence: CDR1 MNHEY, CDR2 SMNVEV (reference sequence). The length of the CDR3 is 13 residues. The V end lost 3 bases, the J end lost 1 base, and 6 bases lay between the germline ends. CDR3 residues: CASSLAQNTEAFF. The CDR3, as DNA: TGTGCCAGCAGTTTGGCACAGAACACTGAAGCTTTCTTT.

In its sample, this clone was seen a few times. The V call is TRBV11-2, the J call TRBJ2-6; 12 nucleotides match TRBD2. Germline V CDR1 and CDR2: SGHAT, FQNNGV. The trim removed 4 bases at V and 2 bases at J, leaving 9 bases unmatched. The CDR3 contains 19 residues. The CDR3 here is CASSSPSGLAGTGANVLTF. CDR3 in DNA: TGTGCCAGCAGCTCACCTTCCGGACTAGCGGGAACTGGGGCCAACGTCCTGACTTTC. Using reference TRBV11-2 and TRBJ2-6 for the parts outside the CDR3, the full variable domain is EAGVAQSPRYKIIEKRQSVAFWCNPISGHATLYWYQQILGQGPKLLIQFQNNGVVDDSQLPKDRFSAERLKGVDSTLKIQPAKLEDSAVYLCASSSPSGLAGTGANVLTFGAGSRLTVL.

The chain couples TRBV5-5 to TRBJ2-1; the D is unclear. Germline loops: CDR1 SGHKS, CDR2 YYEKEE (reference sequence). The CDR3 contains 15 residues. V was cut by 0 bases and J by 0 bases, with 7 bases left in between. The CDR3 DNA reads as TGTGCCAGCAGCTTGGGAGCGAGCTCCTACAATGAGCAGTTCTTC. This encodes CASSLGASSYNEQFF.

The gene calls are TRBV6-5 and TRBJ1-1; 8 nucleotides match TRBD1. The germline V gene has CDR1 MNHEY and CDR2 SVGAGI. The CDR3 sequence is 14 residues long. Trimming at V came to 6 bases and at J to 6 bases, leaving 9 bases not matched to a gene. The CDR3 DNA sequence: TGTGCCAGCAGAGGACAGGGAAGTATCCCTGAAGCTTTCTTT. Translating it yields CASRGQGSIPEAFF.

The V gene is TRBV5-6, the J gene TRBJ1-2, with 9 bases lining up with TRBD1. The length of the CDR3 is 15 residues. Trimming removed 4 bases from V and 7 bases from J; junction bases left unmatched: 11. Germline loops: CDR1 SGHDT, CDR2 YYEEEE. CDR3 sequence reads: CASSELGQGRSGYTF. CDR3 coding DNA: TGTGCCAGCAGCGAGCTAGGACAGGGGAGAAGTGGCTACACCTTC.

V usage is TRBV5-1 and J usage is TRBJ2-1, with D perhaps matching TRBD2 (5 bases). CDR1 and CDR2 (germline): SGHRS, YFSETQ. With 5 bases removed from V and 5 bases from J, the gap between germline ends came to 5 bases. There are 11 residues in the CDR3. CDR3 amino acids: CASRLDNEQFF. The DNA of the CDR3 is TGCGCCAGCAGACTAGACAATGAGCAGTTCTTC.

This sequence joins TRBV15 and TRBJ1-3; TRBD1 aligns across 7 bases. The ends lost 8 bases at V and 6 bases at J; junction bases unmatched: 7. The CDR3 has 13 residues. Germline assignment: CDR1 LNHNV and CDR2 YYDKDF (reference sequence). The CDR3 nucleotides are TGTGCCACCCGACAGGGTGGTCTAAACACCATATATTTT. This sequence encodes CATRQGGLNTIYF.

Only a few counts were recorded for this clone. The chain recombines TRBV27 with TRBJ1-2, with TRBD1 matching 7 bases. The CDR3 contains 16 residues. Germline assignment: CDR1 MNHEY and CDR2 SMNVEV (reference sequence). V shed 4 bases and J 4 bases; nucleotides not matched to a gene: 12. CDR3 sequence: CASSSAVRGRGYGYTF. The CDR3, as DNA: TGTGCCAGCAGTTCCGCCGTGAGGGGGCGCGGCTATGGCTACACCTTC.

The CDR3 region has the DNA TGTGCCAGCAGCCCTTGGGGGCGAGGTGACACTGAAGCTTTCTTT. Protein product: CASSPWGRGDTEAFF. This sequence joins TRBV14 and TRBJ1-1, with D possibly matching TRBD1 (6 bases). CDR1 is SGHDN, CDR2 FVKESK, per germline. The CDR3 length is 15 residues. The V and J ends lost 4 bases and 3 bases respectively, with 15 bases between them.

J is TRBJ1-3 and V is TRBV11-2, with D maybe TRBD1 (5 bases). The CDR3 loop spans 18 amino acids. V was cut by 4 bases and J by 0 bases, with 19 bases left in between. Looked up from germline, CDR1 is SGHAT and CDR2 is FQNNGV. CDR3 residues: CASSSYGARDYSGNTIYF. Written as DNA, the CDR3 is TGTGCCAGCAGCTCCTATGGGGCGCGGGATTACTCTGGAAACACCATATATTTT.

Here the CDR3 DNA reads TGTGCCAGCAGTTGGACCCTGGAGGCAAACATTCAGTACTTC. The encoded protein is CASSWTLEANIQYF. This sequence joins TRBV2 and TRBJ2-4, with a weak D call TRBD2 (5 bases). Per the germline V gene, CDR1 is SNHLY and CDR2 is FYNNEI. This CDR3 region has 14 residues. V was pared by 5 bases and J by 6 bases, with 14 bases between.

The chain is built from TRBV6-5 and TRBJ2-7, with 7 nucleotides matching TRBD2. The V gene's germline CDR1 is MNHEY and CDR2 SVGAGI. The CDR3 consists of 14 residues. The V and J ends lost 5 bases and 2 bases, in that order; junction bases with no gene match: 6. CDR3 region: CASSPGEGTYEQYV. The CDR3 DNA reads as TGTGCCAGCAGTCCCGGGGAGGGGACCTACGAGCAGTACGTC.

This clone appeared many times. The chain combines TRBV18 with TRBJ1-4, with D maybe TRBD1 (5 bases). Germline CDR1 reads KGHSH; CDR2 reads LQKENI. The CDR3 consists of 13 residues. Trimming cost V 6 bases and J 8 bases, with 13 bases left between them. The CDR3 reads CASSREAGEKLFF. In nucleotides, the CDR3 is TGTGCCAGCTCCAGGGAAGCGGGCGAAAAACTGTTTTTT.

V and J are TRBV7-9 and TRBJ2-3, with TRBD1 as a possible D gene (6 bases). Germline CDR1 SEHNR, CDR2 FQNEAQ (reference sequence). The V gene lost 5 bases and the J gene lost 0 bases, with 12 bases spanning the gap. This CDR3 has 15 residues. In DNA form, the CDR3 reads TGTGCCAGCAGCGCATCGGGACACAGCACAGATACGCAGTATTTT. The encoded protein is CASSASGHSTDTQYF.

This sequence joins TRBV5-1 and TRBJ1-1, with a weak D call TRBD1 (5 bases). Germline assignment: CDR1 SGHRS and CDR2 YFSETQ. The CDR3 covers 12 residues. Between the trimmed V and J ends, which lost 7 bases and 3 bases, there was a span of 10 bases. The CDR3 DNA reads as TGCGCCAGCGGAGGGGACGACACTGAAGCTTTCTTT. Amino acids: CASGGDDTEAFF.

This clone was seen more than once but under ten times. This chain links TRBV6-2 or TRBV6-3 with TRBJ2-7; 7 nucleotides line up with TRBD1. V lost 5 bases, J lost 6 bases, and 13 bases stayed unmatched. The CDR3 spans 15 residues. CDR1 and CDR2 from the germline V gene are MNHEY and SVGEGT. This CDR3 reads CASSDRQGALGEQYV. The CDR3 DNA follows: TGTGCCAGCAGTGACCGACAGGGAGCCCTGGGCGAGCAGTACGTC.

The gene calls are TRBV3-1 (or the pseudogene TRBV3-2) and TRBJ2-7; 11 nucleotides match TRBD1. V lost 4 bases, J lost 6 bases, and 11 bases stayed unmatched. The CDR3 is made up of 16 amino acids. Germline V CDR1 and CDR2: LGHDT, YNNKEL (reference sequence). This CDR3 is CASSLQLPGQGGEQYF. For the CDR3, the DNA is TGTGCCAGCAGCCTACAATTACCGGGACAGGGGGGCGAGCAGTACTTC.

V usage is TRBV7-9 and J usage is TRBJ1-4; TRBD1 might be the D (5 bases). This CDR3 comprises 14 residues. V lost 2 bases and J lost 10, with 14 bases in between. CDR1 and CDR2 (germline): SEHNR, FQNEAQ (reference sequence). CDR3 residues: CASSLFGANGKLFF. The CDR3, as DNA: TGTGCCAGCAGCTTATTTGGGGCCAACGGAAAACTGTTTTTT.

This chain uses TRBV19 with TRBJ2-7, with TRBD2 matching over 7 bases. The CDR3 is 13 residues long. Trimming at V came to 5 bases and at J to 4 bases, leaving 5 bases not matched to a gene. Germline CDR1 is LNHDA and CDR2 is SQIVND (reference sequence). The CDR3 is CASSVGRGYEQYV. In DNA, the CDR3 is TGTGCCAGTAGTGTCGGGCGGGGGTACGAGCAGTACGTC.

The genes are TRBV24-1 and TRBJ1-2, with D possibly being TRBD1 (5 bases). Germline CDR1 reads KGHDR; CDR2 reads SFDVKD. V lost 8 bases, J lost 1 base, and 10 bases lay in between. This CDR3 spans 13 amino acids. As DNA, the CDR3 is TGTGCCACCATGGACACCGTTAACTATGGCTACACCTTC. Translation: CATMDTVNYGYTF.

The chain employs TRBV21-1 and TRBJ1-3; no check of the table's D call, TRBD1, against the DNA was made. TRBV21-1 is a documented pseudogene. The CDR3 is 17 amino acids. The CDR3 region is CASSSKRARGTGNTIYF. CDR3 nucleotide sequence: TGTGCCAGCAGCTCCAAAAGGGCCAGGGGGACTGGAAACACCATATATTTT.

J is TRBJ1-2 and V is TRBV28, with 9 bases matching TRBD1. Germline values: CDR1 MDHEN, CDR2 SYDVKM. Germline trimming cut 5 bases from V and 8 bases from J; bases unmatched to any gene: 6. The CDR3 runs 13 residues. The CDR3 DNA reads TGTGCCAGCAGTATAGACAGGGGGGGAGGCTACACCTTC. It codes for CASSIDRGGGYTF.

V gene TRBV5-5 combines with J gene TRBJ2-2; 7 bases map to TRBD2. Germline V gives CDR1 SGHKS, CDR2 YYEKEE (reference sequence). The J segment lost 6 bases and the V segment lost 1 base, leaving 3 bases of the junction unmatched. The CDR3 contains 14 residues. The CDR3 DNA sequence: TGTGCCAGCAGCTTGAGCGCGGGGGCCGGGGAGCTGTTTTTT. Translation gives CASSLSAGAGELFF.

The chain joins TRBV6-2 or TRBV6-3 to TRBJ1-1, with a weak D call TRBD1 (5 bases). The V gene's germline CDR1 is MNHEY and CDR2 SVGEGT. The CDR3 consists of 14 residues. With 2 bases removed from V and 5 bases from J, the gap between germline ends came to 12 bases. The CDR3 here is CASSYRGPSTEAFF. CDR3 in DNA: TGTGCCAGCAGTTACAGGGGCCCGTCAACTGAAGCTTTCTTT.